The 29 T cell receptor beta chains in this list originate from one sample, sequenced in a study of PD-1 blockade in classical Hodgkin lymphoma. Time point denoted: cycle 4 day 1 (C4D1), after six to seven weeks of nivolumab. Each and every patient relapsed after autologous stem cell transplantation, and patients got differing brentuximab vedotin exposure. The method was immunoSEQ multiplex PCR; TCRdb's version includes in-frame clones alone and lacks a portion of them. The sample shows some 93,000 clones, around 78% of them seen only once. The sequences come from peripheral blood mononuclear cells (PBMCs), collected before the fourth cycle of nivolumab. The receptors originated from a human donor with classical Hodgkin lymphoma.

This rearrangement joins TRBV14 to TRBJ1-4, with TRBD1 as a possible D gene (5 bases). Trimming removed 6 bases at V and 0 bases at J, with 11 bases between. The CDR3 has 15 residues. In germline, CDR1 is SGHDN, CDR2 FVKESK. CDR3 sequence reads: CASSPGTATNEKLFF. CDR3 nucleotide sequence: TGTGCCAGCAGTCCCGGGACCGCAACTAATGAAAAACTGTTTTTT.

This chain uses TRBV27 with TRBJ2-1; D is unresolved. CDR1 and CDR2 (germline): MNHEY, SMNVEV (reference sequence). V was cut by 2 bases and J by 4 bases, with 15 bases left in between. The CDR3 has 16 residues. The CDR3 DNA follows: TGTGCCAGCAGTTTAATTAGGTCTACCTTTTACAATGAGCAGTTCTTC. It encodes CASSLIRSTFYNEQFF.

This clone came up a few times. This rearrangement joins TRBV7-9 to TRBJ2-3; unclear D gene. The V end lost 8 bases, the J end lost 4 bases, and 10 bases lay between the germline ends. The CDR3 length is 12 residues. The germline gives CDR1 SEHNR, CDR2 FQNEAQ (reference sequence). CDR3 sequence reads: CASQRRPDTQYF. The CDR3 nucleotides read TGTGCCAGCCAGCGCCGGCCAGATACGCAGTATTTT.

This clone appeared once. The V call is TRBV6-5, the J call TRBJ1-2; D may be TRBD1 (5 bases). Germline-derived CDR1 and CDR2 are MNHEY and SVGAGI. The V and J ends lost 7 bases and 4 bases respectively, with 16 bases between them. There are 14 residues in the CDR3. The CDR3 DNA reads as TGTGCCAGCACGCTCTTCCCGGGGGGCTATGGCTACACCTTC. Residues: CASTLFPGGYGYTF.

The chain recombines TRBV11-2 with TRBJ1-3; maybe TRBD1 (6 bases). The germline V gene has CDR1 SGHAT and CDR2 FQNNGV. There are 14 residues in the CDR3. Trimming left V 1 base short and J 4 bases short, with 8 bases between. The DNA of the CDR3 is TGTGCCAGCAGCTTAGCAGGGGTCGGAAACACCATATATTTT. Translated: CASSLAGVGNTIYF.

J is TRBJ2-3 and V is TRBV7-2, with 7 bases fitting TRBD1. This CDR3 comprises 15 residues. The V and J ends lost 7 bases and 8 bases, in that order; junction bases with no gene match: 15. Germline V CDR1 and CDR2: SGHTA, FQGNSA. The CDR3 DNA reads TGTGCCAGCACCCCTCCGGGACAGAGAGGGGGTACGCAGTATTTT. Translation gives CASTPPGQRGGTQYF.

This chain connects TRBV9 to TRBJ2-7; 13 bases match TRBD2. Losses at the gene ends were 0 bases for V and 4 bases for J; bases not matched to a gene: 4. The germline V gene has CDR1 SGDLS and CDR2 YYNGEE. This CDR3 is 16 amino acids long. The DNA for the CDR3 is TGTGCCAGCAGCGTAGCAGGGACTAGCGGGATTTACGAGCAGTACTTC. Its translation: CASSVAGTSGIYEQYF.

The chain carries TRBV11-1 and TRBJ2-3; D is possibly TRBD2 (6 bases). CDR1 is SGHAT and CDR2 is FQDESV in the germline V gene (reference sequence). The CDR3 runs 14 residues. The germline V and J ends were trimmed by 5 bases and 3 bases, with 12 bases remaining between them. The CDR3 reads CASSRDWLTDTQYF. In DNA, the CDR3 is TGTGCCAGCAGCCGGGACTGGCTTACAGATACGCAGTATTTT.

The chain is built from TRBV4-1 and TRBJ2-3; TRBD2 matches 12 bases. The CDR3 extends over 21 amino acids. Germline V lookup: CDR1 MGHRA, CDR2 YSYEKL. The junction had 18 bases not matched to a gene; V was cut back by 3 bases and J by 2 bases. The CDR3 region has the DNA TGCGCCAGCAGCCAGCCCTCCTGGACTTTACTAGCGGGGGGACCCACAGATACGCAGTATTTT. This sequence encodes CASSQPSWTLLAGGPTDTQYF.

This sequence joins TRBV11-2 and TRBJ2-5; 11 positions match TRBD1. Germline V gives CDR1 SGHAT, CDR2 FQNNGV. J lost 4 bases, V lost 4 bases, and 2 bases had no gene match. The CDR3 is 14 residues long. CDR3: CASSWTGGLETQYF. For the CDR3, the DNA is TGTGCCAGCAGCTGGACAGGGGGCTTAGAGACCCAGTACTTC.

The genes are TRBV6-5 and TRBJ1-2; 7 nucleotides align to TRBD1. The CDR3 runs to 13 residues. Germline V gene lookup returns CDR1 MNHEY and CDR2 SVGAGI. Trimming took 4 bases from V and 7 from J; bases not matched to a gene: 6. DNA of the CDR3: TGTGCCAGCAGTTTGGACAGGTTATTTGGCTACACCTTC. It yields the protein CASSLDRLFGYTF.

This chain links TRBV7-9 with TRBJ2-7, with a tentative D call TRBD1 (5 bases). Germline V lookup: CDR1 SEHNR, CDR2 FQNEAQ (reference sequence). V dropped 5 bases and J dropped 2 bases, with 10 bases sitting between them. This CDR3 has 13 residues. CDR3 protein: CASSQSGTYEQYF. In DNA, the CDR3 is TGTGCCAGCAGCCAATCAGGGACCTACGAGCAGTACTTC.

The chain carries TRBV25-1 and TRBJ2-3, with TRBD2 matching 9 bases. Trimming removed 3 bases from V and 5 bases from J; junction bases left unmatched: 6. The germline gives CDR1 MGHDK, CDR2 SYGVNS. This CDR3 has 15 residues. The CDR3 DNA is TGTGCCAGCAGTGATACGGCTAGCGGGGTAGATACGCAGTATTTT. This translates into CASSDTASGVDTQYF.

The chain joins TRBV5-6 to TRBJ2-2; D gene ambiguous. Germline V gene lookup returns CDR1 SGHDT and CDR2 YYEEEE. This CDR3 has 14 residues. The germline V and J ends were trimmed by 8 bases and 7 bases, with 18 bases remaining between them. Here the CDR3 reads CASSDASSSGELFF. The CDR3 DNA reads TGTGCCAGTTCGGACGCATCGTCAAGCGGGGAGCTGTTTTTT.

Of note for this clone: The sample carries other DNA sequences with the same CDR3. The V and J genes are TRBV6-6 and TRBJ1-4; D not resolved. Trimming left V 7 bases short and J 5 bases short, with 8 bases between. The CDR3 length is 12 residues. CDR1 is MNHNY, CDR2 SVGAGI, per germline (reference sequence). The CDR3 region is CASTPPNEKLFF. CDR3 coding DNA: TGTGCCAGCACTCCCCCAAATGAAAAACTGTTTTTT.

This clone was detected only a few times. This sequence joins TRBV6-6 and TRBJ1-5; possibly TRBD1 for D (6 bases). From germline, CDR1 is MNHNY and CDR2 SVGAGI (reference sequence). The length of the CDR3 is 15 residues. V was pared by 2 bases and J by 7 bases, with 15 bases between. The DNA for the CDR3 is TGTGCCAGCAGTTACCTACAGGGTTTCAACCAGCCCCAGCATTTT. Protein: CASSYLQGFNQPQHF.

The chain uses TRBV4-3 and TRBJ2-2, with D tentatively TRBD1 or TRBD2 (6 bases each). Per germline, CDR1 LGHNA and CDR2 YSLEER. This CDR3 has 15 amino acids. Trimming removed 4 bases from V and 4 bases from J, with 13 bases in between. The DNA of the CDR3 is TGCGCCAGCAGCCCCCGGGGGCGTGGCACCGGGGAGCTGTTTTTT. Translated, it gives CASSPRGRGTGELFF.

This clone occurred a few times. V is TRBV28 and J is TRBJ2-7; no definite D call. V was trimmed by 6 bases and J by 0 bases, leaving 12 bases between them. This CDR3 is built from 14 residues. Germline V gene lookup returns CDR1 MDHEN and CDR2 SYDVKM. CDR3 protein: CASRGDAFSYEQYF. The CDR3 DNA sequence: TGTGCCAGCAGAGGTGACGCCTTCTCCTACGAGCAGTACTTC. Full variable domain (missing parts from reference TRBV28 and TRBJ2-7): DVKVTQSSRYLVKRTGEKVFLECVQDMDHENMFWYRQDPGLGLRLIYFSYDVKMKEKGDIPEGYSVSREKKERFSLILESASTNQTSMYLCASRGDAFSYEQYFGPGTRLTVT.

The chain uses TRBV28 and TRBJ1-1; 8 bases match TRBD1. Germline V gene sequence: CDR1 MDHEN, CDR2 SYDVKM. The length of the CDR3 is 15 residues. Germline trimming cut 2 bases from V and 5 bases from J; bases unmatched to any gene: 7. CDR3 sequence: CASSLGQGAWTEAFF. The CDR3 DNA reads TGTGCCAGCAGTTTAGGGCAGGGGGCTTGGACTGAAGCTTTCTTT.

The genes are TRBV28 and TRBJ1-2, with TRBD1 identical over 9 bases. V dropped 0 bases and J dropped 2; count of bases not matched to a gene: 7. The CDR3 loop spans 17 amino acids. Germline values: CDR1 MDHEN, CDR2 SYDVKM. Written as DNA, the CDR3 is TGTGCCAGCAGTTTATGGGGGGGGACAGGGTACAACTATGGCTACACCTTC. This gives the protein CASSLWGGTGYNYGYTF.

The sample holds a few counts of this clone. This sequence joins TRBV7-2 and TRBJ2-4; D may be TRBD1 (5 bases). With 0 bases removed from V and 11 bases from J, the gap between germline ends came to 14 bases. Germline CDR1 and CDR2: SGHTA and FQGNSA. The CDR3 contains 14 residues. As DNA, the CDR3 is TGTGCCAGCAGCTTAGCGCATGAGATAGGGGTTCAGTACTTC. Its protein is CASSLAHEIGVQYF.

The V and J genes are TRBV30 and TRBJ2-7; D may be TRBD1 (6 bases). This CDR3 is 14 amino acids long. Germline CDR1 is GTSNPN and CDR2 is SVGIG (reference sequence). V dropped 1 base and J dropped 2 bases, with 12 bases sitting between them. CDR3 sequence: CAWSDPTGTYEQYF. The CDR3 region has the DNA TGTGCCTGGAGTGACCCGACAGGTACCTACGAGCAGTACTTC.

The CDR3 bases are TGTGCCAGCAGCTTTGAGAACTATGGCTACACCTTC. Its protein is CASSFENYGYTF. The chain has TRBV7-2 and TRBJ1-2; unclear D gene. Trimming took 3 bases from V and 2 from J, leaving 4 bases between them. CDR3 size: 12 residues. The germline V gene encodes CDR1 SGHTA and CDR2 FQGNSA.

The chain joins TRBV7-2 to TRBJ2-1, with TRBD1 as a possible D gene (6 bases). The CDR3 has 14 residues. The germline V gene encodes CDR1 SGHTA and CDR2 FQGNSA. Trimming removed 1 base from V and 6 bases from J, with 10 bases in between. In DNA, the CDR3 is TGTGCCAGCAGCTTAGATTTAGGGGGCAATGAGCAGTTCTTC. Translation gives CASSLDLGGNEQFF.

The chain is built from TRBV7-3 and TRBJ2-5; D is perhaps TRBD1 (5 bases). Germline assignment: CDR1 SGHTA and CDR2 FQGTGA. The length of the CDR3 is 13 residues. Between the trimmed V and J ends, which lost 5 bases and 4 bases, there was a span of 11 bases. The DNA of the CDR3 is TGTGCCAGCAGCCAGGGCCAGGGAGAGACCCAGTACTTC. Its translation: CASSQGQGETQYF. Full variable domain (rest looked up from reference TRBV7-3 and TRBJ2-5): GAGVSQTPSNKVTEKGKYVELRCDPISGHTALYWYRQSLGQGPEFLIYFQGTGAADDSGLPNDRFFAVRPEGSVSTLKIQRTERGDSAVYLCASSQGQGETQYFGPGTRLLVL.

The V and J genes are TRBV7-6 and TRBJ2-3, with D tentatively TRBD1 (6 bases). Trimming took off 1 base at V and 2 bases at J, with 7 bases between the two ends. The germline V gene has CDR1 SGHVS and CDR2 FNYEAQ. The CDR3 runs 14 residues. The CDR3 protein is CASSLDRVTDTQYF. The CDR3 nucleotides read TGTGCCAGCAGCTTAGACAGGGTCACAGATACGCAGTATTTT.

The V and J genes are TRBV5-1 and TRBJ2-1, with D perhaps assigned TRBD1 or TRBD2 (5 bases each). Germline V gene lookup returns CDR1 SGHRS and CDR2 YFSETQ. Trimming removed 3 bases at V and 9 bases at J, with 10 bases between. The CDR3 is made up of 12 amino acids. CDR3 in amino acids: CASSWDGVEQFF. CDR3 nucleotides: TGCGCCAGCAGCTGGGACGGGGTTGAGCAGTTCTTC.

The chain couples TRBV4-2 to TRBJ2-5, with TRBD1 matching over 11 bases. Germline lookup yields CDR1 LGHNA and CDR2 YNFKEQ. Trimming at V came to 1 base and at J to 3 bases, leaving 4 bases not matched to a gene. The CDR3 totals 16 residues. CDR3 residues: CASSQGWTGGKETQYF. CDR3 DNA: TGTGCCAGCAGCCAAGGCTGGACAGGGGGCAAAGAGACCCAGTACTTC.

The V call is TRBV7-9, the J call TRBJ1-5; no firm D call. The CDR3 covers 14 residues. V was shortened by 4 bases and J by 5 bases, with 12 bases between the two germline ends. CDR1 is SEHNR and CDR2 is FQNEAQ in the germline V gene (reference sequence). The CDR3 here is CASSSASNDQPQHF. CDR3 coding DNA: TGTGCCAGCAGCTCGGCCTCGAATGATCAGCCCCAGCATTTT.